These 27 T cell receptor beta chains originate from one sample sequenced in a study of blood T cell repertoires in COVID-19. Assay: immunoSEQ multiplex PCR; the TCRdb copy retains only in-frame clones and omits some. The sample includes more than 300,000 clones, roughly 90% of them seen just once. The source material was PBMCs or T cells enriched from blood (not recorded which). The receptors stem from a woman aged 30 to 39 who had been exposed to COVID-19.

The chain carries TRBV4-3 and TRBJ1-2; 9 positions match TRBD1. V trimming: 0 bases; J trimming: 13 bases; junction bases outside the gene matches: 12. The CDR3 loop spans 15 amino acids. The germline gives CDR1 LGHNA, CDR2 YSLEER. The CDR3 protein is CASSQDLVQGALGTF. The CDR3 bases are TGCGCCAGCAGCCAAGATCTAGTACAGGGGGCCCTTGGCACCTTC.

This sequence joins TRBV5-5 and TRBJ2-2; 11 nucleotides align to TRBD2. J lost 3 bases, V lost 4 bases, and 5 bases had no gene match. The CDR3 totals 16 residues. Germline lookup yields CDR1 SGHKS and CDR2 YYEKEE (reference sequence). This CDR3 is CASSAELAGDTGELFF. The CDR3 region has the DNA TGTGCCAGCAGCGCCGAACTAGCGGGGGACACCGGGGAGCTGTTTTTT.

V usage is TRBV10-3 and J usage is TRBJ1-2; no clear D. Trimming left V 0 bases short and J 2 bases short, with 13 bases between. Germline V gives CDR1 ENHRY, CDR2 SYGVKD. The CDR3 has 16 amino acids. For the CDR3, the DNA is TGTGCCATCAGTGAGTCTTTTGAGGGATCAAACTATGGCTACACCTTC. It specifies CAISESFEGSNYGYTF.

This clone was counted a single time. This chain links TRBV11-3 with TRBJ2-3, with unresolved D. CDR1 SGHNT and CDR2 YENEEA come from the germline V gene. Trimming left V 5 bases short and J 5 bases short, with 11 bases between. The CDR3 covers 13 residues. The CDR3 DNA reads as TGTGCCAGCAGCCTAAGCACGGGAGATACGCAGTATTTT. Its protein product is CASSLSTGDTQYF.

The chain combines TRBV12-3 or TRBV12-4 with TRBJ2-7; D is unclear. Trimming stripped 4 bases from V and 3 bases from J, with 10 bases between. The CDR3 is 13 amino acids. In nucleotides, the CDR3 is TGTGCCAGCAGTTCAGCCCTCCTCTACGAGCAGTACTTC. This translates into CASSSALLYEQYF.

The chain recombines TRBV15 with TRBJ2-7; a weak D match, TRBD1 (6 bases). The CDR3 totals 12 residues. Trimming stripped 3 bases from V and 12 bases from J, with 15 bases between. Germline CDR1 LNHNV, CDR2 YYDKDF (reference sequence). Here the CDR3 DNA reads TGTGCCACCAGCAGCGCCACAGGGATGTTGTACTTC. It specifies CATSSATGMLYF.

This clone occurred a few times. The rearrangement joins TRBV7-9 to TRBJ1-6; TRBD1 matches at 7 bases. The germline CDR1 and CDR2 sequences are SEHNR and FQNEAQ (reference sequence). V was pared by 4 bases and J by 5 bases, with 11 bases of the junction left unmatched. This CDR3 comprises 17 residues. CDR3 sequence (DNA): TGTGCCAGCAGCTACGGACAGGCTGGCTTGGATAATTCACCCCTCCACTTT. Its translation: CASSYGQAGLDNSPLHF.

The genes are TRBV5-1 and TRBJ2-7; D ambiguous. This CDR3 is built from 11 residues. Trimming shortened V by 0 bases and J by 5 bases, and 3 bases separated the two germline ends. Per germline, CDR1 SGHRS and CDR2 YFSETQ. The CDR3 DNA reads TGCGCCAGCAGCTTGGTAGACGAGCAGTACTTC. This gives the protein CASSLVDEQYF. The full variable domain, its missing parts supplied by reference TRBV5-1 and TRBJ2-7, is KAGVTQTPRYLIKTRGQQVTLSCSPISGHRSVSWYQQTPGQGLQFLFEYFSETQRNKGNFPGRFSGRQFSNSRSEMNVSTLELGDSALYLCASSLVDEQYFGPGTRLTVT.

V gene TRBV5-1 combines with J gene TRBJ2-7; 9 nucleotides align to TRBD1. This CDR3 is 15 amino acids long. V shed 4 bases, J shed 5 bases, and the junction held 10 bases outside the gene matches. Germline V gene sequence: CDR1 SGHRS, CDR2 YFSETQ. CDR3 loop: CASSPGTGSTHEQYF. For the CDR3, the DNA is TGCGCCAGCAGCCCGGGGACAGGGAGTACCCACGAGCAGTACTTC.

This clone has just one count. V gene TRBV24-1 combines with J gene TRBJ1-3; D not certain. V was clipped by 7 bases and J by 0 bases, with 3 bases between them. This CDR3 spans 12 amino acids. The germline CDR1 and CDR2 sequences are KGHDR and SFDVKD. The CDR3 protein is CATRSSGNTIYF. The CDR3, as DNA: TGTGCCACCAGGAGCTCTGGAAACACCATATATTTT.

The chain employs TRBV30 and TRBJ2-7, with D possibly TRBD2 on 6 matching bases. Germline CDR1 reads GTSNPN; CDR2 reads SVGIG (reference sequence). V was trimmed by 1 base and J by 2 bases, leaving 9 bases between them. The CDR3 is 13 amino acids. The CDR3 region is CAWSAGVAYEQYF. CDR3 bases: TGTGCCTGGAGTGCGGGAGTCGCCTACGAGCAGTACTTC.

The chain carries TRBV5-1 and TRBJ1-2, with TRBD1 as a possible D gene (6 bases). V gave up 0 bases and J gave up 0 bases, with 18 bases separating them. The germline gives CDR1 SGHRS, CDR2 YFSETQ. The CDR3 spans 18 residues. CDR3 sequence: CASSLALWTETANYGYTF. CDR3 nucleotides: TGCGCCAGCAGCTTGGCCTTATGGACAGAAACAGCTAACTATGGCTACACCTTC.

This clone came up once. CDR3 DNA: TGTGCCAGTAGTATACCGGGACAGGGGGCGCGGACCACTGAAGCTTTCTTT. It specifies CASSIPGQGARTTEAFF. V is TRBV19 and J is TRBJ1-1; 12 bases align to TRBD1. Germline V lookup: CDR1 LNHDA, CDR2 SQIVND (reference sequence). The CDR3 is 17 amino acids. Losses at the gene ends were 2 bases for V and 4 bases for J; bases not matched to a gene: 8. Based on the CDR3 plus reference TRBV19 and TRBJ1-1, the full variable domain is DGGITQSPKYLFRKEGQNVTLSCEQNLNHDAMYWYRQDPGQGLRLIYYSQIVNDFQKGDIAEGYSVSREKKESFPLTVTSAQKNPTAFYLCASSIPGQGARTTEAFFGQGTRLTVV.

The chain recombines TRBV5-4 with TRBJ1-2; 9 nucleotides line up with TRBD1. CDR3 size: 14 residues. Per germline, CDR1 SGHNT and CDR2 YYREEE (reference sequence). J was trimmed by 5 bases and V by 4 bases; bases with no gene match: 6. CDR3 DNA sequence: TGTGCCAGCAGCCCACCCGGGACAGGGTATGGCTACACCTTC. Its protein product is CASSPPGTGYGYTF.

Regarding this clone: The identical CDR3 is also encoded by other nucleotide sequences in the sample. V is TRBV28 and J is TRBJ1-1; a possible D gene is TRBD1 (5 bases). Trimming cost V 4 bases and J 1 base, with 10 bases left between them. The CDR3 has 14 residues. Germline V gene data show CDR1 as MDHEN and CDR2 as SYDVKM. This CDR3 reads CASSSTGENTEAFF. CDR3 sequence (DNA): TGTGCCAGCAGTTCCACAGGAGAGAACACTGAAGCTTTCTTT.

The chain uses TRBV18 and TRBJ2-1; D is possibly TRBD1 (6 bases). The V gene's germline CDR1 is KGHSH and CDR2 LQKENI. The V and J ends lost 4 bases and 5 bases respectively, with 12 bases between them. The CDR3 is 14 residues long. CDR3 residues: CASSHRVTDNEQFF. The CDR3 DNA reads TGTGCCAGCTCACACAGGGTAACGGACAATGAGCAGTTCTTC.

The V and J genes are TRBV5-4 and TRBJ2-7, with D possibly TRBD1 on 5 matching bases. The CDR3 length is 13 residues. The germline V and J ends were trimmed by 10 bases and 6 bases, with 20 bases remaining between them. Germline V gene lookup returns CDR1 SGHNT and CDR2 YYREEE (reference sequence). CDR3 in amino acids: CALSRQPNAEQYF. The CDR3 bases are TGTGCCTTGTCTAGACAGCCAAACGCCGAGCAGTACTTC.

CDR3 DNA: TGCGCCAGCGGGCAGGGGGATGGAAACACCATATATTTT. The encoded protein is CASGQGDGNTIYF. The chain combines TRBV5-1 with TRBJ1-3, with 7 bases lining up with TRBD1. Germline V gives CDR1 SGHRS, CDR2 YFSETQ. V was clipped by 7 bases and J by 3 bases; unmatched bases: 4. The CDR3 totals 13 residues.

The genes are TRBV19 and TRBJ2-1; D possibly corresponds to TRBD2 (5 bases). The germline V and J ends were trimmed by 4 bases and 1 base, with 14 bases remaining between them. The germline V gene encodes CDR1 LNHDA and CDR2 SQIVND (reference sequence). The CDR3 is made up of 16 amino acids. The CDR3 loop reads CASSNGLILSYNEQFF. Here the CDR3 DNA reads TGTGCCAGTAGTAACGGACTGATCCTATCCTACAATGAGCAGTTCTTC. Variable domain in full (rest from reference TRBV19 and TRBJ2-1): DGGITQSPKYLFRKEGQNVTLSCEQNLNHDAMYWYRQDPGQGLRLIYYSQIVNDFQKGDIAEGYSVSREKKESFPLTVTSAQKNPTAFYLCASSNGLILSYNEQFFGPGTRLTVL.

V gene TRBV15 combines with J gene TRBJ1-1; D possibly corresponds to TRBD1 (5 bases). The CDR3 is 15 amino acids. V lost 6 bases, J lost 4 bases, and 18 bases lay in between. CDR1 LNHNV and CDR2 YYDKDF come from the germline V gene (reference sequence). CDR3 DNA: TGTGCCACCAGAGATCGGCGTTGGGGGGGCACTGAAGCTTTCTTT. As protein: CATRDRRWGGTEAFF.

The chain combines TRBV7-9 with TRBJ2-7, with TRBD1 identical over 9 bases. Germline V gene lookup returns CDR1 SEHNR and CDR2 FQNEAQ (reference sequence). V trimming: 5 bases; J trimming: 2 bases; junction bases outside the gene matches: 7. The CDR3 has 15 residues. In DNA, the CDR3 is TGTGCCAGCAGCCTACGGGGACAGGGAGCCTACGAGCAGTACTTC. As protein: CASSLRGQGAYEQYF.

This chain links TRBV5-1 with TRBJ1-6; D may be TRBD1 (6 bases). Trimming cost V 2 bases and J 14 bases, with 23 bases left between them. The CDR3 loop spans 16 amino acids. Per germline, CDR1 SGHRS and CDR2 YFSETQ. The CDR3: CASSLARPGDGETLHF. The CDR3 DNA sequence: TGCGCCAGCAGCTTAGCTAGGCCAGGGGACGGGGAGACCCTCCACTTT.

The chain couples TRBV6-5 to TRBJ2-3; 7 bases agree with TRBD2. This CDR3 is built from 13 residues. The ends lost 7 bases at V and 5 bases at J; junction bases unmatched: 6. The germline V gene encodes CDR1 MNHEY and CDR2 SVGAGI. The CDR3, as DNA: TGTGCCAGCACCCAGCCGGGGGGAGATACGCAGTATTTT. Translating gives CASTQPGGDTQYF.

The J gene is TRBJ2-1, the V gene TRBV30; D gene ambiguous. The CDR3 extends over 13 amino acids. Germline V lookup: CDR1 GTSNPN, CDR2 SVGIG (reference sequence). Between the trimmed V and J ends, which lost 0 bases and 7 bases, there was a span of 10 bases. The chain's CDR3 is CAWSVLPGNEQFF. DNA of the CDR3: TGTGCCTGGAGTGTTCTCCCGGGTAATGAGCAGTTCTTC.

This clone was found a few times. This chain connects TRBV28 to TRBJ1-5; 7 positions match TRBD1. CDR1 is MDHEN and CDR2 is SYDVKM in the germline V gene. The CDR3 is 16 amino acids. The junction had 13 bases not matched to a gene; V was cut back by 6 bases and J by 5 bases. The CDR3 region has the DNA TGTGCCAGCAGGTCCCCACACAGGGGCGTGGATCAGCCCCAGCATTTT. Amino acids: CASRSPHRGVDQPQHF.

The chain is built from TRBV21-1 and TRBJ1-1; the DNA was not compared with TRBD1, the D call given in the table. TRBV21-1 counts as a pseudogene. The CDR3 is 20 amino acids. The CDR3 DNA follows: TGTGCCAGCACCCGCTCCGAGACAGGCGCACGAAGGACGGAGATACCTGAAGCTTTCTTT. This encodes CASTRSETGARRTEIPEAFF.

This chain joins TRBV7-9 and TRBJ2-1, with 12 bases lining up with TRBD2. This CDR3 spans 15 amino acids. The germline gives CDR1 SEHNR, CDR2 FQNEAQ (reference sequence). V lost 5 bases, J lost 4 bases, and 3 bases stayed unmatched. The DNA for the CDR3 is TGTGCCAGCAGCCGACTAGCGGGGGAGTACAATGAGCAGTTCTTC. Protein sequence: CASSRLAGEYNEQFF.